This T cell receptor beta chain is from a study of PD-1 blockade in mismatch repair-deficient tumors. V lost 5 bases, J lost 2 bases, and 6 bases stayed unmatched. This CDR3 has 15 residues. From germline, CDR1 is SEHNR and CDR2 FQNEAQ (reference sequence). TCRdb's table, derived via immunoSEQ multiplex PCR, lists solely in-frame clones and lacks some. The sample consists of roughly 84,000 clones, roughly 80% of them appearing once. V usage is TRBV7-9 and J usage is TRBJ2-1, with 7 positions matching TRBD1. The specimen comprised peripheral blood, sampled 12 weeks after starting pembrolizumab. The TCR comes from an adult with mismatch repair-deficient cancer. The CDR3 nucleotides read TGTGCCAGCAGCCAGACAGGGACCCCCTACAATGAGCAGTTCTTC. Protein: CASSQTGTPYNEQFF. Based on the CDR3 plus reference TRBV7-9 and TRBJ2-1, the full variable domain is DTGVSQNPRHKITKRGQNVTFRCDPISEHNRLYWYRQTLGQGPEFLTYFQNEAQLEKSRLLSDRFSAERPKGSFSTLEIQRTEQGDSAMYLCASSQTGTPYNEQFFGPGTRLTVL.